This paragraph reports one TCR beta chain. Authors' processing steps: Estimation of nucleated cell counts was performed using reference gene primer amplification. Clones were read by immunoSEQ multiplex PCR, and TCRdb kept only the in-frame ones, dropping some. Clone size and V and J calls were adopted from that table, with D and trimming inferred from the DNA. The sample consists of 45,000 to 65,000 clones, around 86% of them appearing once. The sample belongs to a study of blood T cell repertoires in COVID-19. Turning to the study itself: Whether acute or convalescent, the COVID-19 samples came from the United States, Italy and Spain. From T cells, B-cell-depleted T cells, or PBMCs came the material, which was cDNA or gDNA.

V shed 0 bases and J 7 bases; nucleotides not matched to a gene: 13. The CDR3 is 17 amino acids. The germline V gene encodes CDR1 SGHRS and CDR2 YFSETQ. The TCR originated in a man between 65 and 85 years old with active COVID-19. The sample taken for sequencing was peripheral blood. The chain links TRBV5-1 to TRBJ2-1; 7 nucleotides align to TRBD1. This chain's CDR3 is CASSLGQGGSLGNEQFF. The CDR3 nucleotides read TGCGCCAGCAGCTTGGGACAGGGTGGGAGCCTAGGGAATGAGCAGTTCTTC.